This is a list of T cell receptor beta chains from one sample in a study of T cell responses to AZD1222 COVID-19 vaccine. Method: immunoSEQ multiplex PCR; TCRdb's copy keeps in-frame clones and lacks some. The sample lists around 99,000 clones; 87% were seen once. Sequencing used peripheral blood, obtained on day 0 of AZD1222 vaccination. The receptors derive from an adult in good health. CDR3s include the opening cysteine and the closing phenylalanine or tryptophan. The D gene is left open where the match is weak. Not all rows give a size; the values are once, few, many and, for expanded clones, a class.

d_gene | j_gene | abundance | v_gene | CDR3nt | CDR3aa
- | TRBJ1-1 | few | TRBV7-9 | TGTGCCAGCAGCTTAGCCTCAGGGGACAACACTGAAGCTTTCTTT | CASSLASGDNTEAFF
- | TRBJ2-3 | - | TRBV27 | TGTGCCAGCAGTTCCCGACAGTCCACAGATACGCAGTATTTT | CASSSRQSTDTQYF
TRBD1 | TRBJ1-2 | once | TRBV7-8 | TGTGCCAGCAGCTTAGCGTATGGTTGGGTAGGACAGGGGCACTATGGCTACACCTTC | CASSLAYGWVGQGHYGYTF
- | TRBJ2-2 | once | TRBV10-2 | TGCGCCAGCAGCCAGACCACCGGGGAGCTGTTTTTT | CASSQTTGELFF
- | TRBJ1-6 | - | TRBV2 | TGTGCCAGCACGGTCAGGGTAGGCTCACCCCTCCACTTT | CASTVRVGSPLHF
- | TRBJ1-5 | - | TRBV29-1 | TGCAGCGTTGGTGTCAGCCTTAATCAGCCCCAGCATTTT | CSVGVSLNQPQHF
- | TRBJ1-6 | - | TRBV2 | TGTGCCAGCAGATCCCAGGATAGAGGTCTTGGTTCACCCCTCCACTTT | CASRSQDRGLGSPLHF
TRBD1 | TRBJ2-6 | - | TRBV27 | TGTGCCAGCTGCCGGACAGGGACGTTCTCTGGGGCCAACGTCCTGACTTTC | CASCRTGTFSGANVLTF
- | TRBJ1-6 | - | TRBV10-3 | TGTGCCCTCCACCTCAAACCCCGGGGGCCTAATTCACCCCTCCACTTT | CALHLKPRGPNSPLHF
- | TRBJ2-1 | - | TRBV24-1 | TGTGCCACCAGTGATTTGTGGCGGGATAGGGATGAGCAGTTCTTC | CATSDLWRDRDEQFF
TRBD2 | TRBJ2-1 | - | TRBV6-5 | TGTGCCAGCTCACCCCACGGGGGGGATGAGCAGTTCTTC | CASSPHGGDEQFF
TRBD1 | TRBJ2-2 | - | TRBV27 | TGTGCCACCCGGACAGGGAACACCGGGGAGCTGTTTTTT | CATRTGNTGELFF
- | TRBJ1-1 | - | TRBV28 | TGTGCCAGCAGTTTATTGTGGGGGAGTAGGACTGAAGCTTTCTTT | CASSLLWGSRTEAFF
- | TRBJ1-3 | - | TRBV2 | TGTGCCAGCACCCGAGACAGGAACTCTGGAAACACCATATATTTT | CASTRDRNSGNTIYF
- | TRBJ1-3 | - | TRBV9 | TGTGCCAGCAGCGTAGGCAGGGTTCCATCGTCTGGAAACACCATATATTTT | CASSVGRVPSSGNTIYF
- | TRBJ2-3 | - | TRBV7-9 | TGTGCCAGCAGCAGTACTTCCACAGATACGCAGTATTTT | CASSSTSTDTQYF
- | TRBJ1-1 | - | TRBV25-1 | TGTGCCAGCGGTTTGTTTGGACAAGGTGAAGCTTTCTTT | CASGLFGQGEAFF
TRBD2 | TRBJ2-5 | - | TRBV11-2 | TGTGCCAGCAGCTTAGAAAGCGGGAGACAAGAGACCCAGTACTTC | CASSLESGRQETQYF
- | TRBJ1-5 | - | TRBV3-1/TRBV3-2 | TGTGCCAGCAGCAGAGAGTATAGCAATCAGCCCCAGCATTTT | CASSREYSNQPQHF
- | TRBJ2-1 | - | TRBV28 | TGTGCCAGCAACTGGGCTAGGGGCAATGAGCAGTTCTTC | CASNWARGNEQFF